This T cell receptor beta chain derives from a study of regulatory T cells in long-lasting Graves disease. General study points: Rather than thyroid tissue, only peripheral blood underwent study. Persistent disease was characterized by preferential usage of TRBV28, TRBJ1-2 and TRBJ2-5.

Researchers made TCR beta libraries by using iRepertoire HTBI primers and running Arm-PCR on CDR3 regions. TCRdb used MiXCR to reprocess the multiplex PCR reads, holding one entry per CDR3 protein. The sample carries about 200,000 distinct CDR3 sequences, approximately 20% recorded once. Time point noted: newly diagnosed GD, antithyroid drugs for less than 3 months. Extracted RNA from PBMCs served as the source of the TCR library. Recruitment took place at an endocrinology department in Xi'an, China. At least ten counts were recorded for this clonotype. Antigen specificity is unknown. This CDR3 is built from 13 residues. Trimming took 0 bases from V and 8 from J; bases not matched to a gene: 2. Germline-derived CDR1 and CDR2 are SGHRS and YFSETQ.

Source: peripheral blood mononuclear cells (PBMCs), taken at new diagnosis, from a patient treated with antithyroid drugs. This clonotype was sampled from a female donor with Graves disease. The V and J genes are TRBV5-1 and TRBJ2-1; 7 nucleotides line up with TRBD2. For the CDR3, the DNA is TGCGCCAGCAGCTTGGGACTAGCCGATGAGCAGTTCTTC. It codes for CASSLGLADEQFF.